This TCR beta chain was found in a study of blood T cell repertoires in COVID-19. For the study at large: Sources were T cells, B-cell-depleted T cells, or PBMCs; the material itself was cDNA or gDNA.

Profiling relied on immunoSEQ multiplex PCR, and the TCRdb table lists in-frame clones only, not all of them. Of 250,000 to 300,000 clones in the sample, just over 85% were seen once. The CDR3 consists of 14 residues. The V gene lost 0 bases and the J gene lost 3 bases, with 8 bases spanning the gap. Germline V lookup: CDR1 MNHEY, CDR2 SVGAGI. This clonotype originated in a man in his late teens or twenties who had recovered from COVID-19. J is TRBJ1-1 and V is TRBV6-5; D is unresolved. Sequencing was done on a sample of PBMCs or T cells enriched from blood (not recorded which). CDR3 loop: CASSYSDGDTEAFF. In DNA form, the CDR3 reads TGTGCCAGCAGTTACTCAGACGGGGACACTGAAGCTTTCTTT.